This T cell receptor (beta chain) is from a study of PD-L1 blockade in urothelial cancer. Study overall: Intravenous atezolizumab, 1,200 mg every 3 weeks, was begun by patients around 2014. Regarding the study as a whole: Better progression-free and overall survival followed lower pretreatment blood clonality.

Remarks on this clone: Antigen: not known.

Germline V gene lookup returns CDR1 MDHEN and CDR2 SYDVKM. The CDR3 is 15 amino acids. V lost 7 bases to trimming and J lost 7 bases; unmatched junction nucleotides: 11. The time point is: peripheral blood 6 weeks after treatment start. This table comes from immunoSEQ multiplex PCR, and its TCRdb copy is limited to in-frame clones, with some not included. Of some 120,000 clones in the sample, 91% were seen once. The material sequenced was PBMCs, taken around atezolizumab (anti-PD-L1) treatment. The rearrangement uses TRBV28 and TRBJ2-1; 9 nucleotides align to TRBD2. The TCR sequence derives from a man in his fifties or sixties with urothelial cancer. The DNA of the CDR3 is TGTGCCAGCACTGCCCGGCTAGCGGGACTAAATGAGCAGTTCTTC. Translation gives CASTARLAGLNEQFF. The full variable domain, in which reference TRBV28 and TRBJ2-1 provide the parts outside the CDR3, is DVKVTQSSRYLVKRTGEKVFLECVQDMDHENMFWYRQDPGLGLRLIYFSYDVKMKEKGDIPEGYSVSREKKERFSLILESASTNQTSMYLCASTARLAGLNEQFFGPGTRLTVL.